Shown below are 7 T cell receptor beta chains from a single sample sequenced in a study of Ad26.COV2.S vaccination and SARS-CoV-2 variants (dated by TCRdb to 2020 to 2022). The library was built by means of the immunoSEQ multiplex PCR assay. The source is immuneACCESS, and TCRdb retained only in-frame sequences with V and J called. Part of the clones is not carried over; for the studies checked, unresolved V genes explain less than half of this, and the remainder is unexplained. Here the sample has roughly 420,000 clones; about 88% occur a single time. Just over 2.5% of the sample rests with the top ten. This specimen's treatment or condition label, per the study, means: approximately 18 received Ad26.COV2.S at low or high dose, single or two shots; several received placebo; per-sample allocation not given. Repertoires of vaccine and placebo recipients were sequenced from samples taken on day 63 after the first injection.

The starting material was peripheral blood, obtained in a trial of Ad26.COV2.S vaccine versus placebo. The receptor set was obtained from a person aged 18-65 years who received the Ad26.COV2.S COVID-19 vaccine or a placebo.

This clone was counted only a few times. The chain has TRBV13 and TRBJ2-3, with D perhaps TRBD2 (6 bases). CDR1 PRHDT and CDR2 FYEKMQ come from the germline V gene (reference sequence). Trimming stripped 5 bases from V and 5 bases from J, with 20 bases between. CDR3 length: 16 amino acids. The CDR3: CASSILGLSTVDTQYF. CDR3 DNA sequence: TGTGCCAGCAGCATACTGGGACTCAGCACCGTAGATACGCAGTATTTT.

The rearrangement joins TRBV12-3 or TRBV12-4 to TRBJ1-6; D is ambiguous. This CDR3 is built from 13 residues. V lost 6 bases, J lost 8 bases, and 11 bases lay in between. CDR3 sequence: CASSPTSDSPLHF. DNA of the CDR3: TGTGCCAGCAGCCCTACTAGCGATTCACCCCTCCACTTT.

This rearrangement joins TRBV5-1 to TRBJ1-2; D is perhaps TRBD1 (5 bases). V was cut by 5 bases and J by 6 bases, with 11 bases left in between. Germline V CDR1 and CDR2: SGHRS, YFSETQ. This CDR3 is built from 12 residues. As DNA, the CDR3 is TGCGCCAGCAGTTTTCAGGGCGATGGCTACACCTTC. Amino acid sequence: CASSFQGDGYTF.

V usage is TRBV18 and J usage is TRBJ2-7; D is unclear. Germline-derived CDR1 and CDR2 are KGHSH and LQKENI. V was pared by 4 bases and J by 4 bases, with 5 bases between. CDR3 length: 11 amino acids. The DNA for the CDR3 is TGTGCCAGCTCACAAGGGTACGAGCAGTACGTC. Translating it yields CASSQGYEQYV.

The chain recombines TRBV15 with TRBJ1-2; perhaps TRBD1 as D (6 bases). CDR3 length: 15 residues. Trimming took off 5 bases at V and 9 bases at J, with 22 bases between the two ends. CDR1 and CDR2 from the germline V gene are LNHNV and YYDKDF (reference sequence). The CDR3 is CATSYYEGGPLRYTF. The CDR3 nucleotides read TGTGCCACCAGCTACTACGAAGGGGGTCCATTGCGCTACACCTTC. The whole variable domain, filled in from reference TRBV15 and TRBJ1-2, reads DAMVIQNPRYQVTQFGKPVTLSCSQTLNHNVMYWYQQKSSQAPKLLFHYYDKDFNNEADTPDNFQSRRPNTSFCFLDIRSPGLGDTAMYLCATSYYEGGPLRYTFGSGTRLTVV.

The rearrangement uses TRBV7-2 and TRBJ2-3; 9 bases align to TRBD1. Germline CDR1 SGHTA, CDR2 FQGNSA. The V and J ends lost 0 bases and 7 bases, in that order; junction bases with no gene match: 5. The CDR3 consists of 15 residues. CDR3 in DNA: TGTGCCAGCAGCTTAGCCGCACAGGGGGCTTATACGCAGTATTTT. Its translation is CASSLAAQGAYTQYF. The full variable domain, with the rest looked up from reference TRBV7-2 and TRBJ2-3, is GAGVSQSPSNKVTEKGKDVELRCDPISGHTALYWYRQSLGQGLEFLIYFQGNSAPDKSGLPSDRFSAERTGGSVSTLTIQRTQQEDSAVYLCASSLAAQGAYTQYFGPGTRLTVL.

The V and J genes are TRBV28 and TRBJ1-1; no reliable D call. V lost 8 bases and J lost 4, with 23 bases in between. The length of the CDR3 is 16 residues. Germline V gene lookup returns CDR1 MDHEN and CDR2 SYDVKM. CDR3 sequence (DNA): TGTGCCAGCGCCGACCCGGACGGGATCGTGGGCACTGAAGCTTTCTTT. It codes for CASADPDGIVGTEAFF.